The next 6 T cell receptor beta chains were all read from a single sample in a study of vaccination and CD4 T cells after COVID-19. Oncomine TCR Beta short-read sequencing was applied to DNA from cultured CD4+ T cells. TCRdb reanalysed the PCR reads using MiXCR and keeps one entry per CDR3 protein. Of over 15,000 distinct CDR3 sequences in the sample, about 35% were seen once. Treatment denoted: 10-day PBMC culture with coronavirus spike peptide pools or control peptides (ViraFEST assay). Their recognized antigens are unknown. Material: cultured CD4+ T cells from blood. The origin of the receptors is a human donor with COVID-19.

V and J are TRBV20-1 and TRBJ1-3, with 7 bases that match TRBD1. The V and J ends lost 6 bases and 7 bases, in that order; junction bases with no gene match: 12. The germline V gene has CDR1 DFQATT and CDR2 SNEGSKA (reference sequence). The CDR3 is 14 amino acids. The CDR3 spells CSARPGQKPNTIYF. DNA for the CDR3: TGCAGTGCCCGACCGGGACAGAAGCCCAACACCATATATTTT.

Comments on this clonotype: Being one base from a much bigger clone, this may be a read error. The rearrangement joins TRBV15 to TRBJ1-2; 8 bases map to TRBD1. CDR3 length equals 13 residues. Per germline, CDR1 LNHNV and CDR2 YYDKDF (reference sequence). The V segment lost 9 bases and the J segment 9 bases; nucleotides outside the gene matches: 12. The CDR3 DNA reads as TGTGCCACGGGGACAGGTGGGGACCATCGCTACACCTTC. This codes for CATGTGGDHRYTF.

This chain joins TRBV6-1 and TRBJ1-4; D gene unclear. The V gene lost 3 bases and the J gene lost 0 bases, with 8 bases spanning the gap. In germline, CDR1 is MNHNS, CDR2 SASEGT. The CDR3 runs 15 residues. CDR3 region: CASSDRFATNEKLFF. CDR3 coding DNA: TGTGCCAGCAGTGACAGGTTTGCAACTAATGAAAAACTGTTTTTT.

This clonotype was found a few times. The chain joins TRBV11-2 to TRBJ1-5; D may be TRBD1 (6 bases). Germline values: CDR1 SGHAT, CDR2 FQNNGV. Trimming left V 1 base short and J 11 bases short, with 12 bases between. The CDR3 runs to 13 residues. The CDR3, as DNA: TGTGCCAGCAGCTTAGTACAGGGAGCTACCCAGCATTTT. It specifies CASSLVQGATQHF.

The rearrangement links TRBV2 to TRBJ2-7; D remains unclear. The CDR3 extends over 12 amino acids. V was pared by 5 bases and J by 0 bases, with 5 bases between. The germline V gene has CDR1 SNHLY and CDR2 FYNNEI. CDR3 protein: CASSRDSYEQYF. The CDR3 coding sequence is TGTGCCAGCAGTAGGGACTCCTACGAGCAGTACTTC.

This clonotype was found a few times. V gene TRBV20-1 combines with J gene TRBJ1-5; 9 nucleotides agree with TRBD1. This CDR3 is 14 amino acids long. The germline CDR1 and CDR2 sequences are DFQATT and SNEGSKA (reference sequence). V shed 4 bases and J 6 bases; nucleotides not matched to a gene: 7. The CDR3 coding sequence is TGCAGTGCTAAGGGACAGGGAGTCACTCAGCCCCAGCATTTT. Its protein is CSAKGQGVTQPQHF.